Here is one T cell receptor beta chain with its context. Its matching antigen is unknown. This CDR3 has 16 residues. Germline V gene data show CDR1 as DFQATT and CDR2 as SNEGSKA (reference sequence). The template-switching step introduced UMIs that carried a 6-nucleotide sample barcode. The authors ran two nested PCRs of about 16 and 10 cycles on TCRalpha and TCRbeta cDNA. TCRdb re-called the 5' RACE reads and gives one entry per CDR3 protein, without DNA. The listing records fewer than 450,000 distinct CDR3 sequences. The data originate from a study of monozygotic twins with inflammatory bowel disease. Study-wide points: Healthy twins showed more clonotype sharing with others than IBD patients, especially patients with disease activity. The authors could not tell different T cell subtypes apart.

The chain combines TRBV20-1 with TRBJ2-2; checking the TCRdb D call of TRBD1 is not possible without DNA. This clonotype originated in a human donor with ulcerative colitis or Crohn's disease, or a healthy co-twin of an affected twin (not recorded which). Sequencing used blood. Here the CDR3 reads CSARDRSRSNTGELFF.